One sample yielded the 21 T cell receptor beta chains listed below, sequenced in a study of shared clonotypes between healthy human individuals. Some clones are missing from TCRdb's copy, which holds only in-frame ones; the method was immunoSEQ multiplex PCR. Here the sample spans approximately 330,000 clones, roughly 70% being singletons. Sequenced: memory CD4+ T cells sorted from blood. Subset meaning: CD45RA-negative fraction. Receptors originate from a man between 25 and 39 years old in good health.

The J gene is TRBJ1-2, the V gene TRBV2, with D perhaps TRBD1 (6 bases). Germline lookup yields CDR1 SNHLY and CDR2 FYNNEI. V lost 5 bases, J lost 3 bases, and 10 bases lay in between. The CDR3 spans 13 residues. Here the CDR3 DNA reads TGTGCCAGCAGTAGGGACACTGACTATGGCTACACCTTC. Translation gives CASSRDTDYGYTF. Full variable domain (rest looked up from reference TRBV2 and TRBJ1-2): EPEVTQTPSHQVTQMGQEVILRCVPISNHLYFYWYRQILGQKVEFLVSFYNNEISEKSEIFDDQFSVERPDGSNFTLKIRSTKLEDSAMYFCASSRDTDYGYTFGSGTRLTVV.

Of note for this clone: A much larger clone differs by one base, so this may be a read error. V is TRBV11-2 and J is TRBJ2-3, with D unclear. The germline gives CDR1 SGHAT, CDR2 FQNNGV. V was clipped by 1 base and J by 2 bases, with 1 base between them. The CDR3 has 12 amino acids. The CDR3 bases are TGTGCCAGCAGCTTAGCCACAGATACGCAGTATTTT. The encoded protein is CASSLATDTQYF.

The gene calls are TRBV28 and TRBJ2-7; possible D gene TRBD2, 6 bases. Germline CDR1 reads MDHEN; CDR2 reads SYDVKM. This CDR3 is built from 16 residues. With 7 bases removed from V and 2 bases from J, the gap between germline ends came to 21 bases. The CDR3 loop is CASNGGVRRRTYEQYF. Here the CDR3 DNA reads TGTGCCAGCAACGGGGGAGTAAGACGGCGGACCTACGAGCAGTACTTC.

The V and J genes are TRBV9 and TRBJ2-7, with 7 nucleotides matching TRBD1. Looked up from germline, CDR1 is SGDLS and CDR2 is YYNGEE. The CDR3 consists of 13 residues. The ends lost 4 bases at V and 9 bases at J; junction bases unmatched: 10. CDR3: CASSPNRGPPQYF. DNA of the CDR3: TGTGCCAGCAGCCCAAACAGGGGCCCTCCGCAGTACTTC.

V and J are TRBV29-1 and TRBJ2-5; D not certain. Trimming cost V 0 bases and J 5 bases, with 16 bases left between them. This CDR3 has 15 residues. Per germline, CDR1 SQVTM and CDR2 ANQGSEA. The CDR3 reads CSVEDRHSSSETQYF. The CDR3 DNA reads TGCAGCGTTGAAGATCGTCACAGTTCGTCGGAGACCCAGTACTTC. Supplemented by reference TRBV29-1 and TRBJ2-5, the full variable domain reads SAVISQKPSRDICQRGTSLTIQCQVDSQVTMMFWYRQQPGQSLTLIATANQGSEATYESGFVIDKFPISRPNLTFSTLTVSNMSPEDSSIYLCSVEDRHSSSETQYFGPGTRLLVL.

The chain links TRBV6-1 to TRBJ2-3, with TRBD1 identical over 8 bases. Trimming took 2 bases from V and 1 from J; bases not matched to a gene: 5. CDR3 length: 16 amino acids. From germline, CDR1 is MNHNS and CDR2 SASEGT. Here the CDR3 reads CASSERIRGRTDTQYF. CDR3 nucleotide sequence: TGTGCCAGCAGTGAAAGAATCAGGGGGCGCACAGATACGCAGTATTTT.

This clone was seen a single time. J is TRBJ2-6 and V is TRBV5-1, with D hard to call. Germline V gives CDR1 SGHRS, CDR2 YFSETQ. The CDR3 runs 14 residues. With 9 bases removed from V and 3 bases from J, the gap between germline ends came to 13 bases. CDR3 bases: TGCGCCACCAAAGAGGCGGATGGGGCCAACGTCCTGACTTTC. It is translated as CATKEADGANVLTF. The entire variable domain, with the rest obtained from reference TRBV5-1 and TRBJ2-6, is as follows: KAGVTQTPRYLIKTRGQQVTLSCSPISGHRSVSWYQQTPGQGLQFLFEYFSETQRNKGNFPGRFSGRQFSNSRSEMNVSTLELGDSALYLCATKEADGANVLTFGAGSRLTVL.

The chain combines TRBV7-3 with TRBJ2-5; the match to TRBD2 covers 8 bases. Germline V CDR1 and CDR2: SGHTA, FQGTGA. This CDR3 spans 15 amino acids. V dropped 5 bases and J dropped 4; count of bases not matched to a gene: 9. This CDR3 reads CASSPSGLARETQYF. CDR3 bases: TGTGCCAGCAGCCCCTCAGGACTAGCCCGAGAGACCCAGTACTTC.

Only one count was recorded for this clone. The rearrangement uses TRBV30 and TRBJ2-4; D may be TRBD1 (7 bases). This CDR3 has 15 residues. V was pared by 1 base and J by 1 base, with 11 bases between. CDR1 and CDR2 (germline): GTSNPN, SVGIG (reference sequence). The CDR3 sequence is CAWSGSGGAKNIQYF. The CDR3 DNA sequence: TGTGCCTGGAGTGGATCAGGGGGGGCCAAAAACATTCAGTACTTC. Supplemented by reference TRBV30 and TRBJ2-4, the full variable domain reads SQTIHQWPATLVQPVGSPLSLECTVEGTSNPNLYWYRQAAGRGLQLLFYSVGIGQISSEVPQNLSASRPQDRQFILSSKKLLLSDSGFYLCAWSGSGGAKNIQYFGAGTRLSVL.

To note about this clone: Other DNA sequences within the sample encode an identical CDR3. CDR3 sequence reads: CASSLGSGSGDTQYF. The CDR3 coding sequence is TGCGCCAGCAGCTTGGGAAGCGGGAGCGGAGATACGCAGTATTTT. The V call is TRBV5-1, the J call TRBJ2-3; TRBD2 agrees at 8 bases. CDR3 length equals 15 residues. Germline loops: CDR1 SGHRS, CDR2 YFSETQ. The ends lost 0 bases at V and 5 bases at J; junction bases unmatched: 5. The variable domain in full, completed from reference TRBV5-1 and TRBJ2-3, reads KAGVTQTPRYLIKTRGQQVTLSCSPISGHRSVSWYQQTPGQGLQFLFEYFSETQRNKGNFPGRFSGRQFSNSRSEMNVSTLELGDSALYLCASSLGSGSGDTQYFGPGTRLTVL.

Here the CDR3 reads CASSSSTDQPQHF. The CDR3 DNA sequence: TGTGCCAGCAGTTCCTCCACTGATCAGCCCCAGCATTTT. This chain connects TRBV28 to TRBJ1-5; D is uncertain. Germline CDR1 is MDHEN and CDR2 is SYDVKM. This CDR3 comprises 13 residues. Trimming removed 4 bases from V and 5 bases from J, with 9 bases in between.

The genes are TRBV9 and TRBJ1-2; D gene unclear. This CDR3 spans 15 amino acids. The ends were cut back, 0 bases at V and 3 bases at J, with 12 bases in the middle. Per the germline V gene, CDR1 is SGDLS and CDR2 is YYNGEE. In DNA, the CDR3 is TGTGCCAGCAGCGTAGAGGTGGACTCATACTATGGCTACACCTTC. Residues: CASSVEVDSYYGYTF. Drawing the rest from reference TRBV9 and TRBJ1-2, the complete variable domain is DSGVTQTPKHLITATGQRVTLRCSPRSGDLSVYWYQQSLDQGLQFLIQYYNGEERAKGNILERFSAQQFPDLHSELNLSSLELGDSALYFCASSVEVDSYYGYTFGSGTRLTVV.

The chain is built from TRBV30 and TRBJ1-5, with no clear D. The V and J ends lost 2 bases and 9 bases respectively, with 14 bases between them. The CDR3 loop spans 13 amino acids. The V gene's germline CDR1 is GTSNPN and CDR2 SVGIG (reference sequence). CDR3: CAWSSSRDRPQHF. The CDR3 region has the DNA TGTGCCTGGAGTTCGTCCCGTGATAGGCCCCAGCATTTT.

V and J are TRBV5-1 and TRBJ1-1, with D maybe TRBD1 (6 bases). V was clipped by 4 bases and J by 6 bases, with 16 bases between them. CDR1 and CDR2 from the germline V gene are SGHRS and YFSETQ. The CDR3 consists of 14 residues. The DNA for the CDR3 is TGCGCCAGCAGCAATCCTCAGGGGTCCCCTGAAGCTTTCTTT. This sequence encodes CASSNPQGSPEAFF.

This clone was observed a handful of times. The chain recombines TRBV7-3 with TRBJ2-3; 8 positions agree with TRBD1. The germline CDR1 and CDR2 sequences are SGHTA and FQGTGA. V lost 5 bases, J lost 6 bases, and 10 bases stayed unmatched. The CDR3 totals 15 residues. CDR3 in DNA: TGTGCCAGCAGCCGAGCCGACAGGGGCTCGGATACGCAGTATTTT. It translates to CASSRADRGSDTQYF. The full variable domain, its missing parts supplied by reference TRBV7-3 and TRBJ2-3, is GAGVSQTPSNKVTEKGKYVELRCDPISGHTALYWYRQSLGQGPEFLIYFQGTGAADDSGLPNDRFFAVRPEGSVSTLKIQRTERGDSAVYLCASSRADRGSDTQYFGPGTRLTVL.

This chain uses TRBV7-9 with TRBJ1-4, with D hard to call. CDR1 is SEHNR and CDR2 is FQNEAQ in the germline V gene (reference sequence). CDR3 size: 15 residues. Trimming shortened V by 5 bases and J by 7 bases, and 17 bases separated the two germline ends. The DNA of the CDR3 is TGTGCCAGCAGCGACCTTAAGGCCCTTAGTGAAAAACTGTTTTTT. It translates to CASSDLKALSEKLFF.

The J gene is TRBJ2-1, the V gene TRBV2; D may be TRBD1 or TRBD2 (6 bases each). V was pared by 6 bases and J by 0 bases, with 12 bases between. Germline V gene sequence: CDR1 SNHLY, CDR2 FYNNEI. CDR3 length: 15 residues. The CDR3 DNA sequence: TGTGCCAGCAGAGGGGGGACAATCTCCTACAATGAGCAGTTCTTC. It translates to CASRGGTISYNEQFF. Combining the CDR3 with reference TRBV2 and TRBJ2-1 gives the whole variable domain EPEVTQTPSHQVTQMGQEVILRCVPISNHLYFYWYRQILGQKVEFLVSFYNNEISEKSEIFDDQFSVERPDGSNFTLKIRSTKLEDSAMYFCASRGGTISYNEQFFGPGTRLTVL.

The rearrangement joins TRBV7-2 to TRBJ2-2; D is uncertain. The CDR3 spans 14 residues. Trimming cost V 1 base and J 6 bases, with 9 bases left between them. Germline V lookup: CDR1 SGHTA, CDR2 FQGNSA. CDR3 region: CASSLDEVSGELFF. In DNA, the CDR3 is TGTGCCAGCAGCTTAGATGAAGTATCCGGGGAGCTGTTTTTT.

The chain uses TRBV5-1 and TRBJ2-1; either TRBD1 or TRBD2 may supply D (5 bases each). Germline V gene sequence: CDR1 SGHRS, CDR2 YFSETQ. Trimming took 2 bases from V and 5 from J, leaving 11 bases between them. The CDR3 runs to 14 residues. The CDR3 DNA sequence: TGCGCCAGCAGCTTCTCCGGGGACCACAATGAGCAGTTCTTC. Translating it yields CASSFSGDHNEQFF.

The rearrangement links TRBV27 to TRBJ1-2, with no clear D. This CDR3 has 13 amino acids. Deletions cut 6 bases from V and 5 bases from J, with 13 bases between. CDR1 is MNHEY, CDR2 SMNVEV, per germline (reference sequence). The CDR3 here is CASSLRGIYGYTF. The CDR3, as DNA: TGTGCCAGCAGCCTGCGAGGGATATATGGCTACACCTTC.

This clone was picked up one time. This chain links TRBV10-1 with TRBJ2-1; the D is unclear. The CDR3 length is 11 residues. Trimming pared 9 bases from V and 8 bases from J, leaving 11 bases between. The V gene's germline CDR1 is WNHNN and CDR2 SYGVQD (reference sequence). CDR3 nucleotides: TGCGCCAGGTGGCCCGTGTATGAGCAGTTCTTC. This codes for CARWPVYEQFF.